The T cell receptor (beta chain) under discussion was sequenced for a study of blood T cell repertoires in COVID-19. Study-wide background: Samples taken during acute and convalescent COVID-19 were collected in the United States, Italy and Spain. In each case, the material was cDNA or gDNA derived from T cells, B-cell-depleted T cells, or PBMCs.

This CDR3 spans 13 amino acids. Germline CDR1 reads MNHNY; CDR2 reads SVGAGI (reference sequence). Deletions cut 2 bases from V and 8 bases from J, with 12 bases between. Per the original data handling: Reference gene primer amplification gave nucleated cell count estimates. The method was immunoSEQ multiplex PCR; TCRdb's version includes in-frame clones alone and lacks a portion of them. That table furnishes V, J and clone size, whereas the DNA furnished D and trimming. The table records some 41,000 clones, roughly 87% of them present only once. Sequencing was performed on peripheral blood. The TCR sequence derives from a woman of 80 years or more with active COVID-19. V usage is TRBV6-6 and J usage is TRBJ1-1, with a possible D match to TRBD1 (6 bases). The CDR3 region has the DNA TGTGCCAGCAGTTACCCCGACCAGGGGGAAGCTTTCTTT. Protein: CASSYPDQGEAFF.